This T cell receptor beta chain was documented in a study of response to subunit inactivated influenza vaccine. The CDR3 spans 15 residues. Trimming pared 4 bases from V and 5 bases from J, leaving 17 bases between. Notes on the study in general: After each seasonal influenza vaccination, few new T cells are recruited, the authors suggested.

MiXCR, run by TCRdb on the RT-PCR reads, gives a single entry per CDR3 protein. The data contain 550,000 to 650,000 distinct CDR3 sequences, roughly 12% of them singletons. As for this clonotype: Its antigen remains unidentified.

The material was PBMCs from blood, obtained on the day of vaccination. The V and J genes are TRBV12-3 or TRBV12-4 and TRBJ2-5; tentatively, D is TRBD2 (6 bases). This TCR derives from a man over 45 who received an inactivated influenza vaccine. The CDR3 DNA reads as TGTGCCAGCAGTTCGCAGGGAGGTAGAGGGGAGACCCAGTACTTC. Translating gives CASSSQGGRGETQYF.